This T cell receptor (beta chain) is drawn from a study of cytomegalovirus exposure and HLA in healthy donors. The study, taken as a whole, reports: Listed as cytomegalovirus-associated were about 160 TCR beta chains.

A 120-subject validation cohort, separate from the 666-subject first cohort, supplied the donors. The CDR3 totals 15 residues. V was shortened by 4 bases and J by 0 bases, with 14 bases between the two germline ends. Per the germline V gene, CDR1 is SGDLS and CDR2 is YYNGEE. Regarding this clone: Its antigen remains unidentified.

The data were produced by immunoSEQ multiplex PCR, yet TCRdb's version contains in-frame clones alone and is incomplete. The sample includes about 83,000 clones, about 96% of them seen just once. The sequence was collected from a woman aged 18-29 years in good health and CMV-seronegative. The chain has TRBV9 and TRBJ2-7; D is perhaps TRBD2 (6 bases). The source material was PBMCs. The CDR3 reads CASSRGVSGSYEQYF. CDR3 DNA: TGTGCCAGCAGCCGCGGGGTGAGCGGCTCCTACGAGCAGTACTTC.